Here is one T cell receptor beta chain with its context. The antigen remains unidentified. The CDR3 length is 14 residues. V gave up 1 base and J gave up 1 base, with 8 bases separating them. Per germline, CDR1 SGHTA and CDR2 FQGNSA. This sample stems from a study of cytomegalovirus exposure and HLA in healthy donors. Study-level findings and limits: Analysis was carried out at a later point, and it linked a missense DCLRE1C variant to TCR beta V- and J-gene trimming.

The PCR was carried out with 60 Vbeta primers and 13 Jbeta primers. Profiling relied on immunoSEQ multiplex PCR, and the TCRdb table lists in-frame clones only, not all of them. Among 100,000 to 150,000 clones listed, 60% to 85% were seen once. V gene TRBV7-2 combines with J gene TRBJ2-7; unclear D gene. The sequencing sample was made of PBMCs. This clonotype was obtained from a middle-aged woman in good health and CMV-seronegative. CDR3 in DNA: TGTGCCAGCAGCTTAGACACCAATTCCTACGAGCAGTACTTC. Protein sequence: CASSLDTNSYEQYF.